The 30 T cell receptor beta chains presented below share a single source sample, sequenced in a study of T cells in pancreatic ductal adenocarcinoma (dated by TCRdb to about 2017). Pancreatic ductal adenocarcinoma patients who had undergone surgery without neoadjuvant therapy were selected. The library was obtained by the immunoSEQ multiplex PCR assay. TCRdb re-hosts the immuneACCESS table, in-frame sequences only. Its copies lack some clones; in the studies checked, an unresolved V gene accounts for under half of them, and the cause for the rest is not known. The sample yields about 5,400 clones; under 75% were counted once. The biggest ten clones account for about 10% of the sample. The sample consisted of pancreatic tumor tissue. These receptors were collected from a human donor with pancreatic ductal adenocarcinoma.

The V call is TRBV4-3, the J call TRBJ2-1, with D unclear. The germline CDR1 and CDR2 sequences are LGHNA and YSLEER. The CDR3 is made up of 13 amino acids. V lost 2 bases, J lost 8 bases, and 10 bases lay in between. The CDR3 region is CASSQQIPDEQFF. The CDR3 DNA is TGCGCCAGCAGCCAACAAATCCCGGATGAGCAGTTCTTC.

By sample share, this clone is large. This chain uses TRBV6-1 with TRBJ2-1; weak D call: TRBD1 (6 bases). The CDR3 totals 12 residues. The ends were cut back, 3 bases at V and 13 bases at J, with 13 bases in the middle. The germline V gene encodes CDR1 MNHNS and CDR2 SASEGT. CDR3 DNA sequence: TGTGCCAGCAGTGACGGACAGTCCCGCCAGTTCTTC. Translating gives CASSDGQSRQFF.

This clone appeared a single time. The rearrangement links TRBV27 to TRBJ2-7; D remains unclear. The germline V gene encodes CDR1 MNHEY and CDR2 SMNVEV (reference sequence). V lost 5 bases and J 3 bases, leaving 11 bases between the germline ends. The CDR3 runs 13 residues. The CDR3 loop is CASSPRGNYEQYF. The DNA of the CDR3 is TGTGCCAGCAGTCCCCGCGGAAACTACGAGCAGTACTTC.

The chain carries TRBV11-1 and TRBJ1-4; 10 bases align to TRBD1. The germline V gene has CDR1 SGHAT and CDR2 FQDESV (reference sequence). Trimming at V came to 4 bases and at J to 6 bases, leaving 5 bases not matched to a gene. There are 15 residues in the CDR3. CDR3 nucleotide sequence: TGTGCCAGCAGCTCCGGGGACAGGGGTCATGAAAAACTGTTTTTT. It yields the protein CASSSGDRGHEKLFF.

The chain couples TRBV4-3 to TRBJ2-7; D might be TRBD2 (6 bases). Germline CDR1 LGHNA, CDR2 YSLEER. Trimming took off 4 bases at V and 3 bases at J, with 16 bases between the two ends. CDR3 length: 15 amino acids. DNA of the CDR3: TGCGCCAGCAGCCCGGGAGAACCAACTAACTACGAGCAGTACTTC. Protein sequence: CASSPGEPTNYEQYF.

This chain joins TRBV7-9 and TRBJ1-1; D perhaps matches TRBD1 (5 bases). The CDR3 has 14 residues. The ends were cut back, 6 bases at V and 0 bases at J, with 11 bases in the middle. CDR1 SEHNR and CDR2 FQNEAQ come from the germline V gene (reference sequence). The DNA of the CDR3 is TGTGCCAGCAGGGGGGGGACGATGAACACTGAAGCTTTCTTT. Its translation: CASRGGTMNTEAFF.

The genes are TRBV10-3 and TRBJ1-1; TRBD1 matches at 7 bases. The J segment lost 0 bases and the V segment lost 5 bases, leaving 12 bases of the junction unmatched. CDR1 and CDR2 from the germline V gene are ENHRY and SYGVKD. CDR3 length equals 17 residues. The DNA for the CDR3 is TGTGCCATCAGTTCCGCCGGGACAGAGGTCATGAACACTGAAGCTTTCTTT. This encodes CAISSAGTEVMNTEAFF.

The rearrangement joins TRBV18 to TRBJ2-2; 7 bases line up with TRBD2. V lost 4 bases, J lost 0 bases, and 5 bases stayed unmatched. The CDR3 totals 16 residues. Germline-derived CDR1 and CDR2 are KGHSH and LQKENI. The CDR3 sequence: CASSRTRFANTGELFF. The CDR3 DNA reads as TGTGCCAGCTCACGGACTAGGTTCGCGAACACCGGGGAGCTGTTTTTT.

This chain joins TRBV5-1 and TRBJ2-3, with 8 bases fitting TRBD1. The CDR3 loop spans 16 amino acids. With V trimmed by 4 bases and J by 0 bases, 7 bases remained unmatched. Germline lookup yields CDR1 SGHRS and CDR2 YFSETQ. CDR3 loop: CASSQQGGLSTDTQYF. In nucleotides, the CDR3 is TGCGCCAGCAGCCAACAGGGGGGTCTAAGCACAGATACGCAGTATTTT.

The chain recombines TRBV5-1 with TRBJ2-5, with a weak D call TRBD1 (6 bases). Germline CDR1 reads SGHRS; CDR2 reads YFSETQ. V was pared by 0 bases and J by 7 bases, with 19 bases between. This CDR3 is 16 amino acids long. The CDR3 DNA reads TGCGCCAGCAGCTTGGAGGACAGAGCCACTTTTGGGACCCAGTACTTC. Amino acid sequence: CASSLEDRATFGTQYF.

The V call is TRBV7-8, the J call TRBJ1-1, with 8 positions matching TRBD1. V lost 10 bases and J lost 7; bases outside the gene matches: 11. Germline CDR1 SGHVS, CDR2 FQNEAQ. The CDR3 spans 13 residues. The CDR3 is CATHPGGGIEAFF. Written as DNA, the CDR3 is TGTGCCACCCACCCAGGGGGCGGGATTGAAGCTTTCTTT.

V usage is TRBV28 and J usage is TRBJ1-2, with 8 bases matching TRBD1. V gave up 6 bases and J gave up 3 bases; unmatched junction bases: 3. The CDR3 runs 13 residues. CDR1 is MDHEN and CDR2 is SYDVKM in the germline V gene. CDR3 sequence (DNA): TGTGCCAGCAGCCTGACAGGGGACTATGGCTACACCTTC. Its translation is CASSLTGDYGYTF.

The V call is TRBV30, the J call TRBJ2-7, with 9 bases identical to TRBD1. V shed 0 bases, J shed 2 bases, and the junction held 5 bases outside the gene matches. Germline-derived CDR1 and CDR2 are GTSNPN and SVGIG (reference sequence). CDR3 length equals 15 residues. CDR3 DNA: TGTGCCTGGAGTGTAGGGACAGGGCTCCCCTACGAGCAGTACTTC. Translated, it gives CAWSVGTGLPYEQYF. Drawing the rest from reference TRBV30 and TRBJ2-7, the complete variable domain is SQTIHQWPATLVQPVGSPLSLECTVEGTSNPNLYWYRQAAGRGLQLLFYSVGIGQISSEVPQNLSASRPQDRQFILSSKKLLLSDSGFYLCAWSVGTGLPYEQYFGPGTRLTVT.

The chain links TRBV6-6 to TRBJ1-5; 7 positions agree with TRBD1. Trimming took 5 bases from V and 4 from J; bases not matched to a gene: 2. The germline V gene encodes CDR1 MNHNY and CDR2 SVGAGI (reference sequence). The CDR3 consists of 13 residues. The CDR3 region is CASSDRENQPQHF. Here the CDR3 DNA reads TGTGCCAGCAGTGACAGGGAAAATCAGCCCCAGCATTTT.

The V gene is TRBV19, the J gene TRBJ2-2; 7 bases fit TRBD2. Losses at the gene ends were 4 bases for V and 3 bases for J; bases not matched to a gene: 5. Germline-derived CDR1 and CDR2 are LNHDA and SQIVND (reference sequence). This CDR3 has 15 residues. CDR3 sequence: CASSNAGVYTGELFF. CDR3 in DNA: TGTGCCAGTAGTAACGCGGGGGTCTACACCGGGGAGCTGTTTTTT.

The chain joins TRBV4-2 to TRBJ2-3; TRBD2 agrees at 7 bases. Per germline, CDR1 LGHNA and CDR2 YNFKEQ. The CDR3 is made up of 16 amino acids. Trimming removed 4 bases from V and 2 bases from J; junction bases left unmatched: 9. The CDR3 spells CASSRPPGLTTDTQYF. In nucleotides, the CDR3 is TGTGCCAGCAGCCGCCCACCGGGACTAACCACAGATACGCAGTATTTT.

The chain carries TRBV10-1 and TRBJ1-2, with TRBD1 matching over 9 bases. The V gene's germline CDR1 is WNHNN and CDR2 SYGVQD (reference sequence). This CDR3 is 15 amino acids long. V gave up 8 bases and J gave up 2 bases; unmatched junction bases: 9. For the CDR3, the DNA is TGCGCCAGCCCTGCGACGGGACAGGGAAACTATGGCTACACCTTC. It yields the protein CASPATGQGNYGYTF.

The chain uses TRBV11-1 and TRBJ1-2; the match to TRBD1 covers 9 bases. The V gene end was trimmed by 5 bases and the J gene end by 4 bases; junction bases not matched to a gene: 8. CDR3 length equals 15 residues. Germline loops: CDR1 SGHAT, CDR2 FQDESV (reference sequence). The chain's CDR3 is CASSPRDRAFYGYTF. The CDR3 bases are TGTGCCAGCAGCCCGCGGGACAGGGCCTTCTATGGCTACACCTTC.

The rearrangement links TRBV27 to TRBJ1-1; no definite D call. Germline CDR1 and CDR2: MNHEY and SMNVEV (reference sequence). The CDR3 runs 14 residues. Trimming removed 10 bases from V and 1 base from J, with 16 bases in between. CDR3 nucleotide sequence: TGTGCCACCTCACCCTTAAACAGGAACACTGAAGCTTTCTTT. Amino acid sequence: CATSPLNRNTEAFF.

The rearrangement joins TRBV10-3 to TRBJ2-5; 8 bases agree with TRBD2. The germline gives CDR1 ENHRY, CDR2 SYGVKD. The junction had 10 bases not matched to a gene; V was cut back by 2 bases and J by 5 bases. The CDR3 contains 16 residues. As DNA, the CDR3 is TGTGCCATCAGTGAGGGAAGCGGGGGCCGGGGGGAGACCCAGTACTTC. Its protein is CAISEGSGGRGETQYF.

This clone was detected only once. This sequence joins TRBV18 and TRBJ2-3; maybe TRBD1 (6 bases). Germline CDR1 KGHSH, CDR2 LQKENI. With 1 base removed from V and 1 base from J, the gap between germline ends came to 9 bases. This CDR3 region has 15 residues. The CDR3 sequence: CASSPQQGRTDTQYF. Written as DNA, the CDR3 is TGTGCCAGCTCACCACAACAGGGCCGCACAGATACGCAGTATTTT. The full variable domain, in which reference TRBV18 and TRBJ2-3 provide the parts outside the CDR3, is NAGVMQNPRHLVRRRGQEARLRCSPMKGHSHVYWYRQLPEEGLKFMVYLQKENIIDESGMPKERFSAEFPKEGPSILRIQQVVRGDSAAYFCASSPQQGRTDTQYFGPGTRLTVL.

The rearrangement links TRBV15 to TRBJ1-2, with D tentatively TRBD1 (6 bases). The length of the CDR3 is 14 residues. Germline values: CDR1 LNHNV, CDR2 YYDKDF (reference sequence). Between the trimmed V and J ends, which lost 0 bases and 5 bases, there was a span of 10 bases. The CDR3 sequence: CATSRDRQEYGYTF. For the CDR3, the DNA is TGTGCCACCAGCAGAGATCGACAGGAGTATGGCTACACCTTC.

The chain carries TRBV5-1 and TRBJ1-1; 7 positions agree with TRBD1. Unmatched junction bases numbered 10, after V lost 0 bases and J lost 11 bases. The germline V gene encodes CDR1 SGHRS and CDR2 YFSETQ. The CDR3 extends over 14 amino acids. The CDR3 sequence is CASSLEEGALRAFF. Written as DNA, the CDR3 is TGCGCCAGCAGCTTGGAAGAGGGGGCCCTTAGGGCTTTCTTT.

The chain uses TRBV11-3 and TRBJ2-7; 8 bases map to TRBD1. The CDR3 extends over 13 amino acids. The germline V gene has CDR1 SGHNT and CDR2 YENEEA. V trimming: 5 bases; J trimming: 3 bases; junction bases outside the gene matches: 3. For the CDR3, the DNA is TGTGCCAGCAGCATAGGACAGGGCTACGAGCAGTACTTC. As protein: CASSIGQGYEQYF.

The rearrangement uses TRBV28 and TRBJ2-5, with TRBD2 matching 11 bases. Looked up from germline, CDR1 is MDHEN and CDR2 is SYDVKM. The CDR3 loop spans 16 amino acids. The V segment lost 4 bases and the J segment 2 bases; nucleotides outside the gene matches: 6. The CDR3 is CASSSASGGKQETQYF. As DNA, the CDR3 is TGTGCCAGCAGTTCGGCTAGCGGGGGGAAACAAGAGACCCAGTACTTC.

The rearrangement uses TRBV11-3 and TRBJ1-1; D not resolved. Germline CDR1 SGHNT, CDR2 YENEEA. V was clipped by 3 bases and J by 2 bases, with 7 bases between them. CDR3 length: 13 residues. Here the CDR3 reads CASSFRGNTEAFF. The CDR3 nucleotides read TGTGCCAGCAGCTTTCGGGGAAACACTGAAGCTTTCTTT. Looking up the rest from reference TRBV11-3 and TRBJ1-1 gives the full variable domain: EAGVVQSPRYKIIEKKQPVAFWCNPISGHNTLYWYLQNLGQGPELLIRYENEEAVDDSQLPKDRFSAERLKGVDSTLKIQPAELGDSAVYLCASSFRGNTEAFFGQGTRLTVV.

J is TRBJ1-1 and V is TRBV2; D gene unclear. The CDR3 consists of 17 residues. Per germline, CDR1 SNHLY and CDR2 FYNNEI. Trimming cost V 3 bases and J 3 bases, with 20 bases left between them. CDR3 DNA: TGTGCCAGCAGTGATAACGGCCCTTCGGCGGGAGACACTGAAGCTTTCTTT. Residues: CASSDNGPSAGDTEAFF. Combining the CDR3 with reference TRBV2 and TRBJ1-1 gives the whole variable domain EPEVTQTPSHQVTQMGQEVILRCVPISNHLYFYWYRQILGQKVEFLVSFYNNEISEKSEIFDDQFSVERPDGSNFTLKIRSTKLEDSAMYFCASSDNGPSAGDTEAFFGQGTRLTVV.

In DNA, the CDR3 is TGTGCCAGCAGCTTGCCCCTAGCAGATACGCAGTATTTT. Encoded protein: CASSLPLADTQYF. The J gene is TRBJ2-3, the V gene TRBV7-2; D unclear. V was trimmed by 3 bases and J by 4 bases, leaving 8 bases between them. This CDR3 comprises 13 residues. Germline CDR1 reads SGHTA; CDR2 reads FQGNSA. Full variable domain (rest looked up from reference TRBV7-2 and TRBJ2-3): GAGVSQSPSNKVTEKGKDVELRCDPISGHTALYWYRQSLGQGLEFLIYFQGNSAPDKSGLPSDRFSAERTGGSVSTLTIQRTQQEDSAVYLCASSLPLADTQYFGPGTRLTVL.

Regarding this clone: A junction end diverges from the germline sequence, so it may reflect a read error. Other DNA sequences in this specimen translate into the identical CDR3. V is TRBV9 and J is TRBJ1-1; 7 nucleotides align to TRBD1. This CDR3 is 13 amino acids long. The germline CDR1 and CDR2 sequences are SGDLS and YYNGEE. CDR3 sequence: CASSENRGTEAFF. CDR3 coding DNA: TGTGCCAGCAGCGAAAACAGGGGCACTGAAGCTTTTTTT.

This clone was seen only a few times. V is TRBV27 and J is TRBJ1-6; D is ambiguous. The CDR3 has 15 amino acids. The germline V gene encodes CDR1 MNHEY and CDR2 SMNVEV (reference sequence). The ends were cut back, 8 bases at V and 0 bases at J, with 11 bases in the middle. In DNA, the CDR3 is TGTGCCAGCCGGGTGGGTCACTCCTATAATTCACCCCTCCACTTT. Residues: CASRVGHSYNSPLHF.